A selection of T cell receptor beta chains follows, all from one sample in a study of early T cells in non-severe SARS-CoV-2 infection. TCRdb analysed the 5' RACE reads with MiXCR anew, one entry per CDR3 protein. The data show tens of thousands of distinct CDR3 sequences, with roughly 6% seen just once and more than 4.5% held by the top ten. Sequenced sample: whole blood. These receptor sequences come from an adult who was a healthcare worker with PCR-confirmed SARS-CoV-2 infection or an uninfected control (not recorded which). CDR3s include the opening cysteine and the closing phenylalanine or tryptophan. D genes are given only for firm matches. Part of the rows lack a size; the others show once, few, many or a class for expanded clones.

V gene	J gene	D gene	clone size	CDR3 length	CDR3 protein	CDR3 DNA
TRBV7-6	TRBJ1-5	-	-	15	CASSRGILGAQPQHF	TGTGCCAGCAGCCGCGGCATCCTGGGGGCACAGCCCCAGCATTTT
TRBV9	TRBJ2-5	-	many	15	CASSVAVEGQETQYF	TGTGCCAGCAGCGTAGCCGTAGAAGGGCAAGAGACCCAGTACTTC
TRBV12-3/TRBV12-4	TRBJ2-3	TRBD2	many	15	CASNPSGAPTDTQYF	TGTGCCAGCAATCCTAGCGGGGCGCCCACAGATACGCAGTATTTT
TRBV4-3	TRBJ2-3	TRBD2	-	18	CASSQDLAGGLLADTQYF	TGCGCCAGCAGCCAAGATCTAGCGGGGGGGCTTCTCGCAGATACGCAGTATTTT
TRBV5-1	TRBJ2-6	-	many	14	CASSTQDGANVLTF	TGCGCCAGCAGTACCCAGGACGGGGCCAACGTCCTGACTTTC
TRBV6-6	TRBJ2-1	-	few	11	CASGSYNEQFF	TGTGCCAGCGGCTCCTACAATGAGCAGTTCTTC
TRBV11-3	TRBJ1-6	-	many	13	CASTRGLDSPLHF	TGTGCCAGCACGCGGGGTCTGGATTCACCCCTCCACTTT
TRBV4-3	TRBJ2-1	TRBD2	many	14	CASSNGLADNEQFF	TGCGCCAGCAGCAACGGACTAGCGGACAATGAGCAGTTCTTC
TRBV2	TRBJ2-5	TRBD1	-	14	CASSRTGDEETQYF	TGTGCCAGCAGTCGGACAGGGGATGAAGAGACCCAGTACTTC
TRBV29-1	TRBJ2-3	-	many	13	CSVEDSGTDTQYF	TGCAGCGTTGAAGATTCAGGCACAGATACGCAGTATTTT
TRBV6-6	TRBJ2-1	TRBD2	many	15	CASSTSGGTYNEQFF	TGTGCCAGCAGTACCAGCGGGGGGACCTACAATGAGCAGTTCTTC
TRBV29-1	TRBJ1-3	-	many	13	CSVEKGNGNTIYF	TGCAGCGTTGAAAAAGGGAATGGAAACACCATATATTTT
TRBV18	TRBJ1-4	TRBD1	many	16	CASSPGPQGENEKLFF	TGTGCCAGCTCACCAGGGCCACAGGGGGAGAATGAAAAACTGTTTTTT
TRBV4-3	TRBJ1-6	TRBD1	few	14	CASSRGTGSSPLHF	TGCGCCAGCAGCCGAGGGACAGGGTCTTCACCCCTCCACTTT
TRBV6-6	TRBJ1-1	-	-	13	CASCDRSNTEAFF	TGTGCCAGTTGCGACAGATCGAACACTGAAGCCTTCTTT
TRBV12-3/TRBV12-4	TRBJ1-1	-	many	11	CASSLLSEAFF	TGTGCCAGCAGTTTACTGTCGGAAGCTTTCTTT
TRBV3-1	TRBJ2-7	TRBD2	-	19	CASSQVSMTSGEFSPEQYF	TGTGCCAGCAGCCAAGTATCGATGACTAGCGGGGAGTTTTCCCCCGAGCAGTACTTC
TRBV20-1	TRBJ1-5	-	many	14	CSAMSSVGGQPQHF	TGCAGTGCTATGTCTTCGGTTGGAGGTCAGCCCCAGCATTTT
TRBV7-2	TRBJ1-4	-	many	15	CASSSPGRQGEKLFF	TGTGCCAGCAGCTCACCGGGACGCCAGGGTGAAAAACTGTTTTTT
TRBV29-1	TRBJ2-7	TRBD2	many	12	CSVRELFYEQYF	TGCAGCGTGCGGGAGCTCTTCTACGAGCAGTACTTC
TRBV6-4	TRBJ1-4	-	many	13	CASSEGPNEKLFF	TGTGCCAGCAGTGAAGGGCCTAATGAAAAACTGTTTTTT
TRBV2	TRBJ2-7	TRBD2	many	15	CASSERRGKPYEQYF	TGTGCCAGCAGTGAAAGGCGGGGGAAGCCCTACGAGCAGTACTTC
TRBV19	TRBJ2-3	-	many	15	CASSILSATTDTQYF	TGTGCCAGTAGTATTTTATCAGCTACCACAGATACGCAGTATTTT
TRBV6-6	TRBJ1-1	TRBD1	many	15	CASSRQGDMNTEAFF	TGTGCCAGCAGCCGACAGGGCGACATGAACACTGAAGCTTTCTTT
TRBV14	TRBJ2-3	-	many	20	CASSQEIVPGLVTSTDTQYF	TGTGCCAGCAGCCAAGAGATCGTCCCGGGACTTGTTACTAGCACAGATACGCAGTATTTT
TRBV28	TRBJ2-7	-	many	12	CASSQIGGGQYF	TGTGCCAGCAGTCAAATAGGAGGAGGGCAGTACTTC
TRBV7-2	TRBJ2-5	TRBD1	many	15	CASSQRQGILWTQYF	TGTGCCAGCAGCCAAAGACAGGGGATTTTATGGACCCAGTACTTC
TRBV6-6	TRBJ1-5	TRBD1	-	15	CASSPQGGSNQPQHF	TGTGCCAGCAGTCCTCAGGGGGGCAGCAATCAGCCCCAGCATTTT
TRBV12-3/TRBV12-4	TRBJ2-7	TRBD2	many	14	CASSFRTSTHEQYF	TGTGCCAGCAGTTTTAGGACTAGTACCCACGAGCAGTACTTC
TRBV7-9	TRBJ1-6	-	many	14	CASRGLQNNSPLHF	TGTGCCAGCAGAGGATTACAGAATAATTCACCCCTCCACTTT
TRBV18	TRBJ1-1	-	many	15	CATTLEGLMNTEAFF	TGTGCCACAACCTTGGAGGGGCTAATGAACACTGAAGCTTTCTTT
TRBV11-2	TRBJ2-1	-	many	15	CASSLIRGSHNEQFF	TGTGCCAGCAGCTTGATCCGGGGCAGCCACAATGAGCAGTTCTTC
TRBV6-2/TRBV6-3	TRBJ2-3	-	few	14	CASDSGDPTDTQYF	TGTGCCAGTGATTCAGGGGACCCCACAGATACGCAGTATTTT
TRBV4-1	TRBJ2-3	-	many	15	CASSHPGSTTDTQYF	TGCGCCAGCAGCCACCCAGGGTCCACCACAGATACGCAGTATTTT
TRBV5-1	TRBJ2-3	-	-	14	CASSPDHGTDTQYF	TGCGCCAGCAGCCCGGACCATGGCACAGATACGCAGTATTTT
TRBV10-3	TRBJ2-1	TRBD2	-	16	CATAPQSGRTYNEQFF	TGTGCCACCGCGCCCCAAAGCGGGAGGACCTACAATGAGCAGTTCTTC
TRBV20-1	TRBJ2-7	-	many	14	CSAPGQIGSYEQYF	TGCAGTGCGCCCGGACAGATCGGCTCCTACGAGCAGTACTTC
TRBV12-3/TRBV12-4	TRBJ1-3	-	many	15	CASSSGPNSGNTIYF	TGTGCCAGCAGCTCAGGACCGAACTCTGGAAACACCATATATTTT
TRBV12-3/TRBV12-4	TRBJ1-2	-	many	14	CASSLRGPGDGYTF	TGTGCCAGCAGTTTACGAGGGCCCGGGGATGGCTACACCTTC
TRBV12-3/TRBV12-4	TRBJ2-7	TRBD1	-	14	CASRETGGGYEQYF	TGTGCCAGCAGGGAGACAGGGGGGGGCTACGAGCAGTACTTC